Shown below are 13 T cell receptor beta chains from a single sample sequenced in a study of T cells in Graves' hyperthyroidism and ophthalmopathy. RNA transcripts yielded amplified TCR beta CDR3 regions. HTBI primers drove first-round RT-PCR of the TCR CDR3. From the multiplex PCR reads, TCRdb called clonotypes with MiXCR, one entry per CDR3 protein. The data contain some 600,000 distinct CDR3 sequences, 11% to 15% of them seen just once; the ten biggest clones take up 4.5% to 6%. The specimen was blood. These receptors all come from a woman in her thirties with Graves' hyperthyroidism that later progressed to Graves' ophthalmopathy.

This chain connects TRBV4-1 to TRBJ2-5; 11 bases line up with TRBD2. This CDR3 has 15 amino acids. Germline loops: CDR1 MGHRA, CDR2 YSYEKL. Losses at the gene ends were 4 bases for V and 4 bases for J; bases not matched to a gene: 5. This CDR3 reads CASSRQGLAVETQYF. In nucleotides, the CDR3 is TGCGCCAGCAGCCGCCAGGGACTAGCGGTAGAGACCCAGTACTTC.

The chain is built from TRBV2 and TRBJ1-2; D remains unclear. The CDR3 has 14 amino acids. The ends were cut back, 1 base at V and 1 base at J, with 7 bases in the middle. Per the germline V gene, CDR1 is SNHLY and CDR2 is FYNNEI. In DNA, the CDR3 is TGTGCCAGCAGTGAAGTGGACCTTAACTATGGCTACACCTTC. Encoded protein: CASSEVDLNYGYTF.

The rearrangement links TRBV4-1 to TRBJ2-1; 9 nucleotides align to TRBD2. CDR3 length: 17 amino acids. CDR1 and CDR2 from the germline V gene are MGHRA and YSYEKL. Trimming at V came to 0 bases and at J to 4 bases, leaving 7 bases not matched to a gene. CDR3 DNA sequence: TGCGCCAGCAGCCAAGATCGAGGCGCGGGGGGGTACAATGAGCAGTTCTTC. Amino acid sequence: CASSQDRGAGGYNEQFF.

As regards this clonotype: This clone may be a read error of a much larger clone one base away. CDR3 sequence: CASSLARDEQYF. CDR3 nucleotide sequence: TGTGCCAGCAGCTTGGCCCGGGACGAGCAGTACTTC. This chain uses TRBV5-4 with TRBJ2-7, with D hard to call. V was trimmed by 0 bases and J by 5 bases, leaving 6 bases between them. This CDR3 has 12 amino acids. From germline, CDR1 is SGHNT and CDR2 YYREEE (reference sequence).

There are many counts of this clonotype. The rearrangement joins TRBV28 to TRBJ2-7; D possibly uses TRBD1 or TRBD2 (5 bases each). In germline, CDR1 is MDHEN, CDR2 SYDVKM. V was pared by 7 bases and J by 4 bases, with 17 bases between. This CDR3 is 14 amino acids long. CDR3 amino acids: CASNKGDGAYEQYF. The CDR3, as DNA: TGTGCCAGCAACAAGGGAGACGGGGCGTACGAGCAGTACTTC.

This clonotype was found many times. The chain has TRBV12-3 or TRBV12-4 and TRBJ2-5; a weak D match, TRBD2 (5 bases). V was trimmed by 5 bases and J by 3 bases, leaving 13 bases between them. The length of the CDR3 is 14 residues. The CDR3 bases are TGTGCCAGCAGTACCCGAGGAGGCGAAGAGACCCAGTACTTC. It translates to CASSTRGGEETQYF.

This clonotype was seen many times. This chain joins TRBV7-9 and TRBJ2-7; 7 nucleotides align to TRBD1. Germline CDR1 reads SEHNR; CDR2 reads FQNEAQ (reference sequence). The junction had 4 bases not matched to a gene; V was cut back by 3 bases and J by 5 bases. This CDR3 region has 13 residues. CDR3 nucleotides: TGTGCCAGCAGCTTGACAGGGAAGGACGAGCAGTACTTC. It codes for CASSLTGKDEQYF.

This clonotype was observed many times. The chain couples TRBV18 to TRBJ1-3, with D possibly matching TRBD1 (5 bases). CDR1 KGHSH and CDR2 LQKENI come from the germline V gene. This CDR3 is 16 amino acids long. Trimming shortened V by 5 bases and J by 0 bases, and 14 bases separated the two germline ends. CDR3 in amino acids: CASSSGLPFSGNTIYF. The CDR3 DNA follows: TGTGCCAGCTCATCGGGACTCCCGTTCTCTGGAAACACCATATATTTT.

This clonotype was counted ten times or more. In nucleotides, the CDR3 is TGCAGTGCTAGAGGGGGGGGCGGTTGGGAAGAGACCCAGTACTTC. Its protein product is CSARGGGGWEETQYF. The V call is TRBV20-1, the J call TRBJ2-5, with D possibly TRBD2 on 7 matching bases. Trimming removed 1 base at V and 3 bases at J, with 15 bases between. This CDR3 has 15 residues. CDR1 DFQATT and CDR2 SNEGSKA come from the germline V gene (reference sequence).

The CDR3 region is CASIEGSEAFF. The CDR3 region has the DNA TGTGCCAGCATAGAGGGGTCTGAAGCTTTCTTT. The chain joins TRBV12-3 or TRBV12-4 to TRBJ1-1; a weak D match, TRBD1 (5 bases). V gave up 7 bases and J gave up 6 bases, with 9 bases separating them. The CDR3 sequence is 11 residues long.

This clonotype has a count of ten or more. V usage is TRBV5-1 and J usage is TRBJ2-5, with 7 bases aligning to TRBD1. CDR3 size: 16 residues. V shed 3 bases and J 2 bases; nucleotides not matched to a gene: 10. The germline V gene encodes CDR1 SGHRS and CDR2 YFSETQ. CDR3 loop: CASSWSTGSQQETQYF. The DNA of the CDR3 is TGCGCCAGCAGCTGGTCGACAGGGTCCCAGCAAGAGACCCAGTACTTC.

In this sample, this clonotype turned up a few times. The rearrangement uses TRBV19 and TRBJ2-2; maybe TRBD2 (6 bases). Germline CDR1 reads LNHDA; CDR2 reads SQIVND (reference sequence). The CDR3 runs 15 residues. V gave up 7 bases and J gave up 2 bases, with 14 bases separating them. CDR3 DNA sequence: TGTGCCAGTATGTACGCTAGCGCTAACACCGGGGAGCTGTTTTTT. It translates to CASMYASANTGELFF.

This clonotype was detected many times. The chain uses TRBV10-1 and TRBJ2-7; TRBD2 aligns across 8 bases. Germline V lookup: CDR1 WNHNN, CDR2 SYGVQD (reference sequence). The CDR3 has 15 residues. Trimming cost V 8 bases and J 2 bases; bases outside gene matches: 11. The CDR3 loop reads CASGAGTGGTYEQYF. The CDR3 DNA sequence: TGCGCCAGCGGGGCCGGGACGGGGGGGACCTACGAGCAGTACTTC.